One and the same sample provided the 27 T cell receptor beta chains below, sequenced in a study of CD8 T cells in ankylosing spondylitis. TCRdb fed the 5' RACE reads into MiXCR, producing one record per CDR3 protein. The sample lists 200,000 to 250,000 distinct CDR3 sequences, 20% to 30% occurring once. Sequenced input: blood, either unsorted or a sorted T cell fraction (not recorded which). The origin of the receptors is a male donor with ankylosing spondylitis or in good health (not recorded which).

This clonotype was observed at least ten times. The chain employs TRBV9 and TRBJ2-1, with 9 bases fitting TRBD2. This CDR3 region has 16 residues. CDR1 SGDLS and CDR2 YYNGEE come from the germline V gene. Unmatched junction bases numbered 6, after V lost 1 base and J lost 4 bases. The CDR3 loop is CASSVLAGGNYNEQFF. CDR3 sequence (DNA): TGTGCCAGCAGCGTATTGGCGGGAGGGAATTACAATGAGCAGTTCTTC.

The CDR3 reads CSAGRVSSYNEQFF. The CDR3, as DNA: TGCAGTGCTGGTAGAGTAAGCTCCTACAATGAGCAGTTCTTC. This sequence joins TRBV20-1 and TRBJ2-1, with D uncertain. This CDR3 contains 14 residues. The V end was cut by 5 bases, the J end by 0 bases, with 11 bases between. Germline CDR1 DFQATT, CDR2 SNEGSKA (reference sequence).

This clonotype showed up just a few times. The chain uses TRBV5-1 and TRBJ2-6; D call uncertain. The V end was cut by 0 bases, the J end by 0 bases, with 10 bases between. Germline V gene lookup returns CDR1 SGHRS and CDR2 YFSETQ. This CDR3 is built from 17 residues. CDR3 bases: TGCGCCAGCAGCTTGGGAGAGGCACGCTCTGGGGCCAACGTCCTGACTTTC. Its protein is CASSLGEARSGANVLTF. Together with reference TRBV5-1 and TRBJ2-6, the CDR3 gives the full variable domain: KAGVTQTPRYLIKTRGQQVTLSCSPISGHRSVSWYQQTPGQGLQFLFEYFSETQRNKGNFPGRFSGRQFSNSRSEMNVSTLELGDSALYLCASSLGEARSGANVLTFGAGSRLTVL.

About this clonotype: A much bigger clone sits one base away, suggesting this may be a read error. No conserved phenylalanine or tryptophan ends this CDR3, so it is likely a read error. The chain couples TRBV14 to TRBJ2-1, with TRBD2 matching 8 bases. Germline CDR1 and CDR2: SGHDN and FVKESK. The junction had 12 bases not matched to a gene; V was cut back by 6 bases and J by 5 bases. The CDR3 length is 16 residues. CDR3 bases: TGTGCCAGCAGACCCACACTAGCGGAATTCAACAATGAGCAGTTCTAC. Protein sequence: CASRPTLAEFNNEQFY.

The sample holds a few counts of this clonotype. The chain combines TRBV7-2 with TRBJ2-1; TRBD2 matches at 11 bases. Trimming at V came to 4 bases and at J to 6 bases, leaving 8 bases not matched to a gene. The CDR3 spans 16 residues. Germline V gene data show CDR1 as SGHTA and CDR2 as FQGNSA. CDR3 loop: CASSSHPGTSGNEQFF. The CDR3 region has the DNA TGTGCCAGCAGCTCACACCCCGGGACTAGCGGCAATGAGCAGTTCTTC.

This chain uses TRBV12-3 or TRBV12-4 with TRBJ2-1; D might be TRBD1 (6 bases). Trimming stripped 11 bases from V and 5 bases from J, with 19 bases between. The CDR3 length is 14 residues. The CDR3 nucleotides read TGTGCCGGATCCCAGACAGGAGCCGACAATGAGCAGTTCTTC. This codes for CAGSQTGADNEQFF.

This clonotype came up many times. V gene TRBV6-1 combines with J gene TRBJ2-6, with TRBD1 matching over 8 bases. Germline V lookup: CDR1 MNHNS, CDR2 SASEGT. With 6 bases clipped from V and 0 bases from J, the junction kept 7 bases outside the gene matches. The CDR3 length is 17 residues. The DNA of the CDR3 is TGTGCCAGCAGAACGGGGACAGGAGCCTCTGGGGCCAACGTCCTGACTTTC. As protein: CASRTGTGASGANVLTF.

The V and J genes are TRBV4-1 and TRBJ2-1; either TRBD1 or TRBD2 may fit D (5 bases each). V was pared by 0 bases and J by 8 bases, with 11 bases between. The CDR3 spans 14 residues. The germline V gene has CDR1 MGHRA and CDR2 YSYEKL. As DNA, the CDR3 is TGCGCCAGCAGCCAAGAGGGGGTAGCGCATGAGCAGTTCTTC. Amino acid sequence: CASSQEGVAHEQFF.

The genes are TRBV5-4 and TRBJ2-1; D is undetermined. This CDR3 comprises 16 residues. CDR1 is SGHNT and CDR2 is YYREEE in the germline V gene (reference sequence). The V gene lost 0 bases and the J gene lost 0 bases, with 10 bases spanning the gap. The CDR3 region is CASSLGGVSSYNEQFF. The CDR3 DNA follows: TGTGCCAGCAGCTTGGGGGGTGTGAGCTCCTACAATGAGCAGTTCTTC.

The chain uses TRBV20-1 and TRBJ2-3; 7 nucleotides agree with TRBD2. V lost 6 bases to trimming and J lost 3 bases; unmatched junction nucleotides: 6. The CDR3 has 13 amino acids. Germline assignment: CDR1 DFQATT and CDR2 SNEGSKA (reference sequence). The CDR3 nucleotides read TGCAGTGCCCGAGGTAGCGGGACAGATACGCAGTATTTT. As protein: CSARGSGTDTQYF.

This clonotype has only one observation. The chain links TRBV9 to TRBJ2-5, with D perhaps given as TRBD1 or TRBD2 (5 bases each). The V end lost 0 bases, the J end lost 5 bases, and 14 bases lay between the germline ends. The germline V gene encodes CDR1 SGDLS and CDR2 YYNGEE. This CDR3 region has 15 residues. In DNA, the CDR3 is TGTGCCAGCAGCGTAGCGCCTGATGAGGGGGAGACCCAGTACTTC. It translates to CASSVAPDEGETQYF. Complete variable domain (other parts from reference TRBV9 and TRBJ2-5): DSGVTQTPKHLITATGQRVTLRCSPRSGDLSVYWYQQSLDQGLQFLIQYYNGEERAKGNILERFSAQQFPDLHSELNLSSLELGDSALYFCASSVAPDEGETQYFGPGTRLLVL.

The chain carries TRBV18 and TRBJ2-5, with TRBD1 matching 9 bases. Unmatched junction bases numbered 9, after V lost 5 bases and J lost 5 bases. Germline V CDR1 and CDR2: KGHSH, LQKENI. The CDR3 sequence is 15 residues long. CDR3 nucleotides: TGTGCCAGCTCATCGGGCGGGACAGGGACTGAGACCCAGTACTTC. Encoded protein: CASSSGGTGTETQYF.

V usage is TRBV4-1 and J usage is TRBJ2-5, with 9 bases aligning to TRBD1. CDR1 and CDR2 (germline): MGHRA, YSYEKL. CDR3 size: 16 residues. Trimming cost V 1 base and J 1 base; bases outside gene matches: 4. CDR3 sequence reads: CASSQGGTGSQETQYF. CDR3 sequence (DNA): TGCGCCAGCAGCCAAGGGGGGACAGGGTCCCAAGAGACCCAGTACTTC.

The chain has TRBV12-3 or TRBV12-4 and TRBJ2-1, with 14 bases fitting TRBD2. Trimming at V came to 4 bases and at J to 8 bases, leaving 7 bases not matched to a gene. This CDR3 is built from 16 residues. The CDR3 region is CASSSTGTSGSHEQFF. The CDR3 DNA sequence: TGTGCCAGCAGTTCTACCGGGACTAGCGGGAGCCATGAGCAGTTCTTC.

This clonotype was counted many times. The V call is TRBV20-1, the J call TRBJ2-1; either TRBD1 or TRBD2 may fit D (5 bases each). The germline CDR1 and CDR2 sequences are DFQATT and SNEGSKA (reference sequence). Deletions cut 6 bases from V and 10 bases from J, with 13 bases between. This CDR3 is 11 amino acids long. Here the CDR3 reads CSAIPGSEQFF. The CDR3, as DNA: TGCAGTGCGATTCCAGGGAGCGAGCAGTTCTTC.

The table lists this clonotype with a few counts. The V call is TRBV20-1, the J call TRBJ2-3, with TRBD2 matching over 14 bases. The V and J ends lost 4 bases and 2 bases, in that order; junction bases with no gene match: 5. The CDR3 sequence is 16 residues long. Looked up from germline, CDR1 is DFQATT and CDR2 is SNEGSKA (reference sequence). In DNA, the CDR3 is TGCAGTGCTACCGGACTAGCGGGGGGAATCACAGATACGCAGTATTTT. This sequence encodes CSATGLAGGITDTQYF.

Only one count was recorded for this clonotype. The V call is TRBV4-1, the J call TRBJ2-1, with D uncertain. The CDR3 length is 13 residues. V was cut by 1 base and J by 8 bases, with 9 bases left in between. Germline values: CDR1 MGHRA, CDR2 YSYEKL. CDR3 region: CASSQADYYEQFF. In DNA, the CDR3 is TGCGCCAGCAGCCAAGCGGATTATTATGAGCAGTTCTTC.

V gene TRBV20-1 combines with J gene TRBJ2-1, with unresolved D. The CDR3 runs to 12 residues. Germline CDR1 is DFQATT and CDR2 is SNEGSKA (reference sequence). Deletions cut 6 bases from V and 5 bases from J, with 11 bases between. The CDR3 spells CSASTRNNEQFF. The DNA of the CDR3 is TGCAGTGCCTCGACAAGAAACAATGAGCAGTTCTTC.

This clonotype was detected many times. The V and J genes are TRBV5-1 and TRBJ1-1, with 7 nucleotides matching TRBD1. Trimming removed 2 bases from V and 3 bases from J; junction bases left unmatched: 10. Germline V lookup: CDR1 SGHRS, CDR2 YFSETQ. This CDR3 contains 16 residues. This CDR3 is CASSFGVQGPDTEAFF. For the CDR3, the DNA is TGCGCCAGCAGCTTTGGGGTACAGGGGCCCGACACTGAAGCTTTCTTT.

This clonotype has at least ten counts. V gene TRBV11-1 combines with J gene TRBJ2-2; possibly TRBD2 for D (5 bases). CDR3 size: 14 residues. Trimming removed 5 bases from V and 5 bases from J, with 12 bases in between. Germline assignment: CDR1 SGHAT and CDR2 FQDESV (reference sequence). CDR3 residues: CASSMDFLTGELFF. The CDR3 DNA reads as TGTGCCAGCAGCATGGACTTCCTGACCGGGGAGCTGTTTTTT.

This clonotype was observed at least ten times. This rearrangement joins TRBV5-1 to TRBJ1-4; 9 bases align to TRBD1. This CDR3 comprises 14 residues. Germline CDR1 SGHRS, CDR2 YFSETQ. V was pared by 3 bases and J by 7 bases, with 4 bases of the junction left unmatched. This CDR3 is CASSWGQGGEKLFF. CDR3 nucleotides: TGCGCCAGCAGCTGGGGACAGGGAGGTGAAAAACTGTTTTTT.

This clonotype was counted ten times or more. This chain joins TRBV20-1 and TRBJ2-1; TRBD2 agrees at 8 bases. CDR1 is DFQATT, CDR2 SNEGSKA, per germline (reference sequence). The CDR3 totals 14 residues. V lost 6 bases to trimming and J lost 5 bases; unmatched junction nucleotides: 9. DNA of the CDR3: TGCAGTGCATTAAGGACTAGCATAGACAATGAGCAGTTCTTC. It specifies CSALRTSIDNEQFF.

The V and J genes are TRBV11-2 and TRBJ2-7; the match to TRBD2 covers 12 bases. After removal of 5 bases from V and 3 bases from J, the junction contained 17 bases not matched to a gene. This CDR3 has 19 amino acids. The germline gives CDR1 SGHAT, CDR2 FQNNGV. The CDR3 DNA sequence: TGTGCCAGCAGCCAGAGGACTAGCGGGATCCTCTCTTCCCACTACGAGCAGTACTTC. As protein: CASSQRTSGILSSHYEQYF.

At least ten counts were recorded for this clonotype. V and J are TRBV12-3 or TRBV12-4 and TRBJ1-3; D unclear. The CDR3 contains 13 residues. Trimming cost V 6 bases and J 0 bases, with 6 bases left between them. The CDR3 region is CASRRSSGNTIYF. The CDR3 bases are TGTGCCAGCAGAAGGAGCTCTGGAAACACCATATATTTT.

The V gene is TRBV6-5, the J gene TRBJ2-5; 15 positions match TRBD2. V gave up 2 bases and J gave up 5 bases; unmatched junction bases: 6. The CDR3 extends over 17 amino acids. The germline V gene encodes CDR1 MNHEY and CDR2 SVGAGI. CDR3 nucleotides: TGTGCCAGCAGTTACCGGACTAGCGGGAGGGCCCCGGAGACCCAGTACTTC. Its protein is CASSYRTSGRAPETQYF.

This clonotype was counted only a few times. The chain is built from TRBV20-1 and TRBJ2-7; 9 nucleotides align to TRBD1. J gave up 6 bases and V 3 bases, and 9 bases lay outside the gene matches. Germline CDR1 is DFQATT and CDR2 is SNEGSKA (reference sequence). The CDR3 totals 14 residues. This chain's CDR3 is CSAREGQGRREQYF. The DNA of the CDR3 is TGCAGTGCTAGGGAGGGACAGGGCCGTCGCGAGCAGTACTTC.

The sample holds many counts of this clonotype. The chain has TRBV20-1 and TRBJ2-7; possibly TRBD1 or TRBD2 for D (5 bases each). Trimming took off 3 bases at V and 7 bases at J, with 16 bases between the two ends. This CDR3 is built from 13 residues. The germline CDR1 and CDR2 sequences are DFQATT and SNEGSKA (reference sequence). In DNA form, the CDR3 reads TGCAGTGCTAGTAGGGACGGCCCCCAGGAGCAGTACTTC. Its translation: CSASRDGPQEQYF.